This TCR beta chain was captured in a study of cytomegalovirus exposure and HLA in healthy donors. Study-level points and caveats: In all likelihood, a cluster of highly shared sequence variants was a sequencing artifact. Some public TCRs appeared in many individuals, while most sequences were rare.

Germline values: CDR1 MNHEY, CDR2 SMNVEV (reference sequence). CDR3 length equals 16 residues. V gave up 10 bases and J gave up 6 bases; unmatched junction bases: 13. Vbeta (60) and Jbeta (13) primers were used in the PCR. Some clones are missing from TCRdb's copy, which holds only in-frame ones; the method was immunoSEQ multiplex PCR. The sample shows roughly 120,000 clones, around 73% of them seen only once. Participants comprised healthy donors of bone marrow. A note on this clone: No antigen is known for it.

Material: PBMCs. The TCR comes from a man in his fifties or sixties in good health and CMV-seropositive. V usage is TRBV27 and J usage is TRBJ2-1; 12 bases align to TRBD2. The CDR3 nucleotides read TGTGCCACAGCCGGCCCCGGACTAGCGGGACGCAATGAGCAGTTCTTC. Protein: CATAGPGLAGRNEQFF.